This TCR beta chain was recovered during a study of identical twins. Notes on the study in general: Modelling approaches yielded underestimates of out-of-frame TCR alpha sharing between monozygotic twins. Cross-sectional statistical analysis was relied on for the conclusions, without the same donors being followed.

The sample holds a few counts of this clonotype. Its target is not known. TCRdb passed the 5' RACE reads through MiXCR, listing each CDR3 protein once. The sample holds roughly 290,000 distinct CDR3 sequences, approximately 8% seen once. Everyone who donated was a healthy Caucasian. CDR1 DFQATT and CDR2 SNEGSKA come from the germline V gene (reference sequence). This CDR3 is built from 15 residues. Germline trimming cut 5 bases from V and 1 base from J; bases unmatched to any gene: 10. The same sample was also used in a study of yellow fever vaccine responses in identical twins. That source reports: Twin vaccine T cell responses reportedly seemed partly convergent, partly personalized.

The specimen was memory (CD45RO+) T cells sorted from blood. The receptor was derived from a woman under 30 in good health. The chain recombines TRBV20-1 with TRBJ1-1, with 7 bases that match TRBD1. This CDR3 reads CSAQTGSTANTEAFF. The CDR3 DNA sequence: TGCAGTGCTCAGACAGGGTCAACGGCGAACACTGAAGCTTTCTTT.